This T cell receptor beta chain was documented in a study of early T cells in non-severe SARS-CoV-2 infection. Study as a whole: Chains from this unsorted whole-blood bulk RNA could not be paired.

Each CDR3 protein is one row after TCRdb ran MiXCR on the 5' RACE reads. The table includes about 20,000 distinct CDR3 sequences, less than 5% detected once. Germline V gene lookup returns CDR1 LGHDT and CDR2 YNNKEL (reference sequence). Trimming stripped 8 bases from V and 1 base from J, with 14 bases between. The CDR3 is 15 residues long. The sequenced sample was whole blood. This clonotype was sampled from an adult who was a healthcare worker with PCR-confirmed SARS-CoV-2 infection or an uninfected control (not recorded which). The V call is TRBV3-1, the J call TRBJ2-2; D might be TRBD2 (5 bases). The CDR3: CASSPWERNTGELFF. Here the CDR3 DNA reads TGTGCCAGCTCCCCGTGGGAGAGGAACACCGGGGAGCTGTTTTTT.